This TCR beta chain was obtained from a study of PD-L1 blockade in urothelial cancer. Study-level findings and limits: A below-median TCR clonality in blood before treatment predicted better survival.

After removal of 3 bases from V and 6 bases from J, the junction contained 6 bases not matched to a gene. CDR1 and CDR2 (germline): MGHRA, YSYEKL. This CDR3 is 16 amino acids long. Comments on this clone: Its antigen is not known.

Every PCR got spiked synthetic TCR analog templates. Produced via immunoSEQ multiplex PCR; TCRdb's table is partial and in-frame only. The repertoire holds over 40,000 clones, with around 80% as singletons. Patients each gave 1 to 8 samples, pretreatment and on-treatment. The sequence derives from an older man with urothelial cancer. The genes are TRBV4-1 and TRBJ2-1; the match to TRBD2 covers 12 bases. Sequenced material: PBMCs, taken around atezolizumab (anti-PD-L1) treatment. Here the CDR3 reads CASSQELAGGLNEQFF. CDR3 DNA sequence: TGCGCCAGCAGCCAGGAGCTAGCGGGAGGGCTCAATGAGCAGTTCTTC.